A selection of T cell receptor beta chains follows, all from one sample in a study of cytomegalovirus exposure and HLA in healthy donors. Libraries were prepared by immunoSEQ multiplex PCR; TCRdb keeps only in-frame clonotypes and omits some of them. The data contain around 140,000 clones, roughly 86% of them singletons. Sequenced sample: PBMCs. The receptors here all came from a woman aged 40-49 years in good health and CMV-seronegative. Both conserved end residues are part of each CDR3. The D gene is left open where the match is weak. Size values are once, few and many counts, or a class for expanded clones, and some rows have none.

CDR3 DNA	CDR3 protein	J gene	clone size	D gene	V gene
TGTGCCAGCAGTAGGCGAAATACAGGGGGCGCAGGAGGCAATCAGCCCCAGCATTTT	CASSRRNTGGAGGNQPQHF	TRBJ1-5	NA	TRBD1	TRBV27
TGTTCCAGCAGCTCCGGGGACTATGGCTACACCTTC	CSSSSGDYGYTF	TRBJ1-2	NA	NA	TRBV7-9
TGTGCCAGCAGCCAAGAGGGACAGGGCCCCTATGGCTACACCTTC	CASSQEGQGPYGYTF	TRBJ1-2	NA	TRBD1	TRBV4-2
TGTGCCAGCAGTGCCGAGGGGGGGTCCTACGAGCAGTACTTC	CASSAEGGSYEQYF	TRBJ2-7	NA	NA	TRBV6-1
TGCGCCAGCAGCTTGTCGCTAGCGGGATCCTCCTACGAGCAGTACTTC	CASSLSLAGSSYEQYF	TRBJ2-7	NA	TRBD2	TRBV5-1
TGTGCCAGCAGCCCAGGGGTTGATCGGACCGGGGAGCTGTTTTTT	CASSPGVDRTGELFF	TRBJ2-2	NA	NA	TRBV27
TGTGCCAGCTCACCACAGACAAGACTAGCGGGAGGGTTCAATGAGCAGTTCTTC	CASSPQTRLAGGFNEQFF	TRBJ2-1	NA	TRBD2	TRBV18
TGTGCCAGCAGAAGCACAGGGGGAACCTATGGCTACACCTTC	CASRSTGGTYGYTF	TRBJ1-2	NA	TRBD1	TRBV6-1
TGTGCCAGCAGTTACCTTGACGGGAGGGGGTACAATGAGCAGTTCTTC	CASSYLDGRGYNEQFF	TRBJ2-1	NA	TRBD2	TRBV6-5
TGTGCCAGCAGCACGGGTTCGGAGAACGGCTACACCTTC	CASSTGSENGYTF	TRBJ1-2	NA	NA	TRBV5-6
TGTGCCAGCAGCTTAGCGAGCGGGTATGAGCAGTTCTTC	CASSLASGYEQFF	TRBJ2-1	NA	NA	TRBV11-2
TGTGCCAGCAGCGTAGCTGGACAGGGGGCAGAGACCCAGTACTTC	CASSVAGQGAETQYF	TRBJ2-5	NA	TRBD1	TRBV9
TGTGCCAGCAGCTTAGATAACTACTCCTACGAGCAGTACTTC	CASSLDNYSYEQYF	TRBJ2-7	NA	NA	TRBV11-2
TGTGCCAGCCGGGGGGGGCGGGGACGCTACAATGAGCAGTTCTTC	CASRGGRGRYNEQFF	TRBJ2-1	NA	TRBD2	TRBV7-6
TGTGCCAGCGGCCGGAGTGGAGGGGCGAGCACTGAAGCTTTCTTT	CASGRSGGASTEAFF	TRBJ1-1	NA	NA	TRBV2
TGTGCCAGCTCACCAGCGGCAGAGAATGAAAAACTGTTTTTT	CASSPAAENEKLFF	TRBJ1-4	NA	NA	TRBV18
TGTGCTAGTGGTTTGGGGGACAGTTCCTACGAGCAGTACTTC	CASGLGDSSYEQYF	TRBJ2-7	once	TRBD1	TRBV12-5
TGCGCCAGCAGCCAAGATCCGGGACAGGGGGCGCGCGAGCAGTTCTTC	CASSQDPGQGAREQFF	TRBJ2-1	once	TRBD1	TRBV4-3
TGTGCCAGCAGTTTTCTGGGGACTAAAGAGACCCAGTACTTC	CASSFLGTKETQYF	TRBJ2-5	NA	TRBD2	TRBV28
TGTGCCAGCAGCCCGGGTTCGACTCTACAAGAGACCCAGTACTTC	CASSPGSTLQETQYF	TRBJ2-5	NA	NA	TRBV11-3
TGTGCCAGCAGCGTGGATTGGGACATTGCTAACTATGGCTACACCTTC	CASSVDWDIANYGYTF	TRBJ1-2	NA	NA	TRBV5-4
TGTGGTAGCGGGAGTGGGCCAGATACGCAGTATTTT	CGSGSGPDTQYF	TRBJ2-3	NA	TRBD2	TRBV7-9
TGTGCCAGCACCCGAGGTTCAGGGGCGGACGGGGAGCTGTTTTTT	CASTRGSGADGELFF	TRBJ2-2	NA	NA	TRBV6-5
TGTGCCAGCAGCTTAAGCGAAACCGGGAGGCCGTACAATGAGCAGTTCTTC	CASSLSETGRPYNEQFF	TRBJ2-1	NA	TRBD2	TRBV11-2
TGCGCCACAACTACAGGGGATAACCCCTATGGCTACACCTTC	CATTTGDNPYGYTF	TRBJ1-2	NA	TRBD1	TRBV5-1
TGTGCCAGCAGTGGGGGACAGTCTTACAATGAGCAGTTCTTC	CASSGGQSYNEQFF	TRBJ2-1	NA	TRBD1	TRBV2
TGCGCCAGCAGCTTCGGAGGGACTAGCGGGACGAGCTCCTACAATGAGCAGTTCTTC	CASSFGGTSGTSSYNEQFF	TRBJ2-1	NA	TRBD2	TRBV4-1
TGTGCCAGCTCACCAAGGGAATCACTAGCGAACACCGGGGAGCTGTTTTTT	CASSPRESLANTGELFF	TRBJ2-2	NA	NA	TRBV18
TGTGCCAGCAGTTTATGGGCGGGAGACGTCGAGCAGTACTTC	CASSLWAGDVEQYF	TRBJ2-7	NA	TRBD2	TRBV27
TGTGCCAGCAGTTTATGGGGCGTGGGGAACACTGAAGCTTTCTTT	CASSLWGVGNTEAFF	TRBJ1-1	once	NA	TRBV27
TGCGCCAGCAGCTCCAGGGGAAGTGAGGAGACCCAGTACTTC	CASSSRGSEETQYF	TRBJ2-5	NA	NA	TRBV5-1
TGCGCCAGCAGCGACGTTACAGGAGAGACCCAGTACTTC	CASSDVTGETQYF	TRBJ2-5	NA	NA	TRBV5-1
TGCAGCGTTGTCCCGGGAGTGAACACCGGGGAGCTGTTTTTT	CSVVPGVNTGELFF	TRBJ2-2	NA	NA	TRBV29-1
TGCGCCAGCAGCTTGGGCGGGACTAGCGGGAGCTACGAGCAGTACTTC	CASSLGGTSGSYEQYF	TRBJ2-7	NA	TRBD2	TRBV5-1
TGTGCCAGTAGCCGCAAGGAGGGGCGCACAGATACGCAGTATTTT	CASSRKEGRTDTQYF	TRBJ2-3	once	NA	TRBV19
TGTGCCAGCAGCTTAGGAGCAGGGTTCGGCGGGGAGCTGTTTTTT	CASSLGAGFGGELFF	TRBJ2-2	NA	NA	TRBV11-2
TGCGCCAGCAGCCGGATTTTACAGGGTCCCTACAATGAGCAGTTCTTC	CASSRILQGPYNEQFF	TRBJ2-1	once	NA	TRBV5-1
TGCGCCAGCAGCCTTACTAGCGGGACTTATAATGAGCAGTTCTTC	CASSLTSGTYNEQFF	TRBJ2-1	NA	TRBD2	TRBV5-1
TGTGCCAGCAGGAGGAGAGAGACCCAGTACTTC	CASRRRETQYF	TRBJ2-5	NA	NA	TRBV28
TGTGCCAGCAGTCTTGACATCTCTGGAAACACCATATATTTT	CASSLDISGNTIYF	TRBJ1-3	NA	NA	TRBV2
TGCGCCAGCAAGGGAGGCGGGGCACAAGAGACCCAGTACTTC	CASKGGGAQETQYF	TRBJ2-5	NA	NA	TRBV5-1
TGTGCCAGCAGTGAATTAGGAACAGGGGACGAGACCCAGTACTTC	CASSELGTGDETQYF	TRBJ2-5	NA	TRBD1	TRBV2
TGCGCCAGCAGCCGGGGACAGGGAGACTCACCCCTCCACTTT	CASSRGQGDSPLHF	TRBJ1-6	NA	TRBD1	TRBV5-1
TGTGCCAGCAGTGACTTTAACGAGCAGTACTTC	CASSDFNEQYF	TRBJ2-7	NA	NA	TRBV6-1
TGTGCCAGCAGCTTAGCGTACGGGGGTTCCTACAATGAGCAGTTCTTC	CASSLAYGGSYNEQFF	TRBJ2-1	once	NA	TRBV7-8
TGTGCCAGCACTCTGGGGTGGACAGTCAATCAGCCCCAGCATTTT	CASTLGWTVNQPQHF	TRBJ1-5	NA	NA	TRBV2
TGTGCCATCCAGACTAGCGGAGGTCGCGGTGAGCAGTTCTTC	CAIQTSGGRGEQFF	TRBJ2-1	once	TRBD2	TRBV10-3
TGTGCCAGCAGCTTGGCGGAGCTAGAAGGGGCCTACGAGCAGTACTTC	CASSLAELEGAYEQYF	TRBJ2-7	many	NA	TRBV5-4
TGCAGTGCTAGAGATATAGATACGCAGTATTTT	CSARDIDTQYF	TRBJ2-3	NA	NA	TRBV20-1
TGTGCCTGCTCGGACAGGGTAAGCTCCTACGAGCAGTACTTC	CACSDRVSSYEQYF	TRBJ2-7	NA	TRBD1	TRBV6-5
TGCGCCAGCGAGGGTAGCGGGAGCACAGATACGCAGTATTTT	CASEGSGSTDTQYF	TRBJ2-3	NA	TRBD2	TRBV5-1
TGTGCCAGCAGTGCCGCAAGCGGGAGGTACTACGAGCAGTACTTC	CASSAASGRYYEQYF	TRBJ2-7	NA	TRBD2	TRBV2